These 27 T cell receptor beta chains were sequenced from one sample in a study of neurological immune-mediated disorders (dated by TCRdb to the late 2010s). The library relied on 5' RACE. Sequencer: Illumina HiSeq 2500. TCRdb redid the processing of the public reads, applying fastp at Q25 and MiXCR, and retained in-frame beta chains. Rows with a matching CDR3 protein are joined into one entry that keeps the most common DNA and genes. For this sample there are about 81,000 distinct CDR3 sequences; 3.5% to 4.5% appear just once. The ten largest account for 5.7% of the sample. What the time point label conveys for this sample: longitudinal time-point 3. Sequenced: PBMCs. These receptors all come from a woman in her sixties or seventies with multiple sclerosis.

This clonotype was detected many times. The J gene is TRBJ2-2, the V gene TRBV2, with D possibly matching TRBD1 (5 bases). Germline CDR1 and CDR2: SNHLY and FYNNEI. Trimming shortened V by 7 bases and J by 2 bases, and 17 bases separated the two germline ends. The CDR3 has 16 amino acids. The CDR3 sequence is CASTTVGQENTGELFF. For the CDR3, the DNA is TGTGCCAGCACCACGGTGGGGCAGGAAAACACCGGGGAGCTGTTTTTT.

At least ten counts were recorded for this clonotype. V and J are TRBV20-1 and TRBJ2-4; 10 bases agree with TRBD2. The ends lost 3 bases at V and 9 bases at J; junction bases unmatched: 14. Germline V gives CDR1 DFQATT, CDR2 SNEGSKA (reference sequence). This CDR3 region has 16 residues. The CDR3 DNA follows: TGCAGTGCTAGTATAAGCGGGGGGGCGGGGAAGAGCATTCAGTACTTC. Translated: CSASISGGAGKSIQYF.

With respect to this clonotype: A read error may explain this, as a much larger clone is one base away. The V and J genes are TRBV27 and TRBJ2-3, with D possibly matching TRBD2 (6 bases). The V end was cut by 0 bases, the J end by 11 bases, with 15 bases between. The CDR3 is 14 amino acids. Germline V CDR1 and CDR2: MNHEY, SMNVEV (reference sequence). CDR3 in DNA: TGTGCCAGCAGTTTATCGGGTACGGGACTCCTGCAGTATTTT. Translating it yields CASSLSGTGLLQYF.

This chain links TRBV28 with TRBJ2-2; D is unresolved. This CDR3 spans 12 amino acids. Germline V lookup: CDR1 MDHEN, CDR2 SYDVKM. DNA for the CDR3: TGTGCACGCAGTCTTTTCACCGGGGAGCTGTTTTTT. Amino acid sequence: CARSLFTGELFF.

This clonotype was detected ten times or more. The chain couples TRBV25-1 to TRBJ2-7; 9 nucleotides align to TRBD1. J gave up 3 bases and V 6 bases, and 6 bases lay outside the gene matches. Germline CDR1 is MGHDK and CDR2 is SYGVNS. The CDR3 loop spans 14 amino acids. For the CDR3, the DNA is TGTGCCAGCAGGGCCGGGACAGGGAACTACGAGCAGTACTTC. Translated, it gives CASRAGTGNYEQYF.

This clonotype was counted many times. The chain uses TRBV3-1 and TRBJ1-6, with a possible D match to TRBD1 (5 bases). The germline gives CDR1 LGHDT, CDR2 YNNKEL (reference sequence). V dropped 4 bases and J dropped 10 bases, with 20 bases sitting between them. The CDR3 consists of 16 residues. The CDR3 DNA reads TGTGCCAGCAGCCGACTTGGGACGGGGTCTAAATCACCCCTCCACTTT. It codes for CASSRLGTGSKSPLHF. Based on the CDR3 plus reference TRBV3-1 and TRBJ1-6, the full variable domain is DTAVSQTPKYLVTQMGNDKSIKCEQNLGHDTMYWYKQDSKKFLKIMFSYNNKELIINETVPNRFSPKSPDKAHLNLHINSLELGDSAVYFCASSRLGTGSKSPLHFGNGTRLTVT.

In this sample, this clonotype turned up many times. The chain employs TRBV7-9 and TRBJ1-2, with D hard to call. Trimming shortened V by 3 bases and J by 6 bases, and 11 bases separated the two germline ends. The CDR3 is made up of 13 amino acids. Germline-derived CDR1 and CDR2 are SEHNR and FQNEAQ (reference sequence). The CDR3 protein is CASSFREGDGYTF. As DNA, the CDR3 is TGTGCCAGCAGCTTCCGGGAGGGAGATGGCTACACCTTC. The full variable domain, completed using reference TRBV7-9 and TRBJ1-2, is DTGVSQNPRHKITKRGQNVTFRCDPISEHNRLYWYRQTLGQGPEFLTYFQNEAQLEKSRLLSDRFSAERPKGSFSTLEIQRTEQGDSAMYLCASSFREGDGYTFGSGTRLTVV.

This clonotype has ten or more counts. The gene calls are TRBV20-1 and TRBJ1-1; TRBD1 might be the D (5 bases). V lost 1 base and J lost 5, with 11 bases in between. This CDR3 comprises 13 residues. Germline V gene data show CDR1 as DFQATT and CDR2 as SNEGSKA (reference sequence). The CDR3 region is CSARGGGETEAFF. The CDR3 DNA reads TGCAGTGCTAGAGGGGGGGGAGAGACTGAAGCTTTCTTT.

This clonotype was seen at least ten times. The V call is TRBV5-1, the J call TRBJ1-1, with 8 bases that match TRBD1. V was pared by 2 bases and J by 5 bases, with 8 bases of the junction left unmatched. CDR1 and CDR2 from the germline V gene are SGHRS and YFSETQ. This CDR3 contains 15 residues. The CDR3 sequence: CASSFLWTGLTEAFF. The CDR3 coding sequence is TGCGCCAGCAGCTTTCTCTGGACAGGGTTGACTGAAGCTTTCTTT.

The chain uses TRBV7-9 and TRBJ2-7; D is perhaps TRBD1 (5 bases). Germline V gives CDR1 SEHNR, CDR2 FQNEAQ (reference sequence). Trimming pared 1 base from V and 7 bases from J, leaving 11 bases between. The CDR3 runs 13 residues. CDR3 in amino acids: CASSLVPGWEQYF. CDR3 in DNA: TGTGCCAGCAGCTTAGTTCCAGGGTGGGAGCAGTACTTC.

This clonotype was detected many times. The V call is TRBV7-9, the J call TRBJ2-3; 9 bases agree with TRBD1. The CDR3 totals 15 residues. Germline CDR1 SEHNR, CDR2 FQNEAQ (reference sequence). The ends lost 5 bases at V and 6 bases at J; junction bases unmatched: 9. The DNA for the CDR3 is TGTGCCAGCAGCGATCCGGGACAGGGTATGGATACGCAGTATTTT. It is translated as CASSDPGQGMDTQYF.

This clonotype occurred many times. The CDR3 protein is CSARTGFYNSPLHF. CDR3 in DNA: TGCAGTGCTAGAACCGGGTTCTATAATTCACCCCTCCACTTT. The chain is built from TRBV20-1 and TRBJ1-6, with no clear D. CDR3 length equals 14 residues. Germline values: CDR1 DFQATT, CDR2 SNEGSKA (reference sequence). Between the trimmed V and J ends, which lost 2 bases and 3 bases, there was a span of 8 bases.

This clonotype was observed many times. As DNA, the CDR3 is TGTGCCAGCAGCTACACTAGCGGCTCGAGCTCCTACAATGAGCAGTTCTTC. The encoded protein is CASSYTSGSSSYNEQFF. The chain combines TRBV5-5 with TRBJ2-1, with 8 bases aligning to TRBD2. Trimming at V came to 3 bases and at J to 0 bases, leaving 8 bases not matched to a gene. The germline CDR1 and CDR2 sequences are SGHKS and YYEKEE (reference sequence). The CDR3 consists of 17 residues.

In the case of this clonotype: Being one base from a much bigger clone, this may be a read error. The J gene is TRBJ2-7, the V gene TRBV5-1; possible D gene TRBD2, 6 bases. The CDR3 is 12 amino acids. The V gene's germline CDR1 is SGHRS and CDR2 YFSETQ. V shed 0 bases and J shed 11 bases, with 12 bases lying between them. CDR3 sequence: CASSLVPGEKYF. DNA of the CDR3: TGCGCCAGCAGCTTGGTTCCGGGAGAGAAGTACTTC.

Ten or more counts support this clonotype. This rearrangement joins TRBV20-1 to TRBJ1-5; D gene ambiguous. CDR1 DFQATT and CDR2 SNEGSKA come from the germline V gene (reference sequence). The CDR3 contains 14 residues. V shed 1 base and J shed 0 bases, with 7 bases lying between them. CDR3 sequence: CSARVGDSNQPQHF. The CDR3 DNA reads TGCAGTGCTAGAGTCGGAGATAGCAATCAGCCCCAGCATTTT.

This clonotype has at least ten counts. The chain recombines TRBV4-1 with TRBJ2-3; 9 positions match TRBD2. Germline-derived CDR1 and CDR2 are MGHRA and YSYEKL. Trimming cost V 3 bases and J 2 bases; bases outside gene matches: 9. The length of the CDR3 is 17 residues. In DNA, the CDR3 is TGCGCCAGCAGCCATAGGGCTAGCGGGAAGTCCACAGATACGCAGTATTTT. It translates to CASSHRASGKSTDTQYF.

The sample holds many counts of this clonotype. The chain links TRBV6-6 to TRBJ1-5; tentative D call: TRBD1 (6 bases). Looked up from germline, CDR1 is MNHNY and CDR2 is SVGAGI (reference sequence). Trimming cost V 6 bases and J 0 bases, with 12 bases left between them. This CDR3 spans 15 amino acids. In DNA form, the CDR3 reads TGTGCCAGCAGCCCCGGGACATCTAGCAATCAGCCCCAGCATTTT. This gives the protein CASSPGTSSNQPQHF.

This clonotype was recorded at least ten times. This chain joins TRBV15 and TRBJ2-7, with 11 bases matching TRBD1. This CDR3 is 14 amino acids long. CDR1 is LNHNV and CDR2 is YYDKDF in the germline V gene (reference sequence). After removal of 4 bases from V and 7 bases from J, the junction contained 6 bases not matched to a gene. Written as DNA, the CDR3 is TGTGCCACCAGCAAAGGACAGGGGGCCGATGAGCAGTACTTC. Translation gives CATSKGQGADEQYF.

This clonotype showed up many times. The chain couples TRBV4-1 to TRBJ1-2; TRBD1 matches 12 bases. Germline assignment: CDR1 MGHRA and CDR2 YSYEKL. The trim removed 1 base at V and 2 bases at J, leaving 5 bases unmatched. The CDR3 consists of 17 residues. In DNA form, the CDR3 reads TGCGCCAGCAGCCAAGGGGACAGGGGGCGCAAAAACTATGGCTACACCTTC. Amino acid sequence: CASSQGDRGRKNYGYTF.

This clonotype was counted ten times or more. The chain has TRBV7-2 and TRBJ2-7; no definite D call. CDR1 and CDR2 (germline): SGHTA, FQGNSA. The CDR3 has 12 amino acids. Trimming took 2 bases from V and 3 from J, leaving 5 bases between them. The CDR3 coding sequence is TGTGCCAGCAGCTTAAACGACTACGAGCAGTACTTC. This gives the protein CASSLNDYEQYF.

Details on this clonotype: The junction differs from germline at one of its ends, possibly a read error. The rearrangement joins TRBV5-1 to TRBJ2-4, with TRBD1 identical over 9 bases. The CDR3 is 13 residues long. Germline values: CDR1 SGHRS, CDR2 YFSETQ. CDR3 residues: CTSSLRQGDIQYF. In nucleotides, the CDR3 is TGCACCAGCAGCCTGAGACAGGGGGACATTCAGTACTTC.

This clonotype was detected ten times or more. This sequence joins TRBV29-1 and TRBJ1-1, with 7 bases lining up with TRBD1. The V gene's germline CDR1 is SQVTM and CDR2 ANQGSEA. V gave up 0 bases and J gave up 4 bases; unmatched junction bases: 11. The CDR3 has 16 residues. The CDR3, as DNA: TGCAGCGTTGAAGATCAGGGTGGCAGGGGGTTCACTGAAGCTTTCTTT. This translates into CSVEDQGGRGFTEAFF.

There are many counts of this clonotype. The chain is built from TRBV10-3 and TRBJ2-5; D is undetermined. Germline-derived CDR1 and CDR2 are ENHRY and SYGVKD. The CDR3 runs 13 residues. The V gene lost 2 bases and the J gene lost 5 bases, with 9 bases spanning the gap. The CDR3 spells CAISEAASETQYF. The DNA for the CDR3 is TGTGCCATCAGTGAGGCAGCGTCGGAGACCCAGTACTTC.

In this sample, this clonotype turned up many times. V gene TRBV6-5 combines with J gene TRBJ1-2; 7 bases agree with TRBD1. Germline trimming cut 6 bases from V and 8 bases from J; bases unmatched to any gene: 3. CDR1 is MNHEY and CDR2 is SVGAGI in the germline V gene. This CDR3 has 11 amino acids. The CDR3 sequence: CASSSRGGYTF. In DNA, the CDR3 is TGTGCCAGCAGCTCCAGGGGGGGCTACACCTTC.

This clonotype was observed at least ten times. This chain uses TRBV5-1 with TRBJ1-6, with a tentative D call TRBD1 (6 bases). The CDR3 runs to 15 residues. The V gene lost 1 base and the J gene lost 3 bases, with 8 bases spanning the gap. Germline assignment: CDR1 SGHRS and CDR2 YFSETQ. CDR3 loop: CASSLSDSYNSPLHF. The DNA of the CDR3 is TGCGCCAGCAGCTTGTCGGACAGCTATAATTCACCCCTCCACTTT.

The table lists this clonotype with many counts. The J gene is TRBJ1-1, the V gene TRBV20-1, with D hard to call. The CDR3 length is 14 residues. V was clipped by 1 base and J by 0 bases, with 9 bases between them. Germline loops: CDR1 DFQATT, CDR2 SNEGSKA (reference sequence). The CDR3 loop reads CSARGVDMNTEAFF. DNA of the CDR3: TGCAGTGCTAGAGGAGTAGACATGAACACTGAAGCTTTCTTT.

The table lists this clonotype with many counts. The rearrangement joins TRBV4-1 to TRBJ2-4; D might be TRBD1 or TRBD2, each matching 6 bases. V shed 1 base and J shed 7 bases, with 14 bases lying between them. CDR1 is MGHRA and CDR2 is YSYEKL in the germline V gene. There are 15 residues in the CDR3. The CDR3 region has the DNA TGCGCCAGCAGCCAAGTAGGGGGGACGCAGAACATTCAGTACTTC. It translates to CASSQVGGTQNIQYF.